Below are 2 T cell receptor beta chains sequenced from a single sample in a study of T cell repertoires in cytomegalovirus infection. For these receptors, no antigen is known. TCRdb re-analysed the reads in MiXCR, keeping a single row per CDR3 protein. This sample has more than 250,000 distinct CDR3 sequences, with 20% to 25% found just once. The source material was cultured PBMCs, sampled from culture after CMV antigen stimulation. These receptors originate from a human donor in good health (CMV status not recorded). Some clones in this sample may be carry-over from other donors' samples.

V usage is TRBV6-6 and J usage is TRBJ2-1; the match to TRBD2 covers 9 bases. J was trimmed by 14 bases and V by 0 bases; bases with no gene match: 8. CDR1 is MNHNY and CDR2 is SVGAGI in the germline V gene (reference sequence). This CDR3 region has 14 residues. The chain's CDR3 is CASSYSMFGTSKFF. Here the CDR3 DNA reads TGTGCCAGCAGTTACTCGATGTTTGGGACTAGCAAGTTCTTC.

This chain connects TRBV7-4 to TRBJ2-1; TRBD1 matches 12 bases. Looked up from germline, CDR1 is SGHVT and CDR2 is SQSDAQ. With V trimmed by 4 bases and J by 8 bases, 12 bases remained unmatched. The CDR3 runs to 17 residues. This CDR3 is CASSSQIGTGGIYEQFF. Here the CDR3 DNA reads TGTGCCAGCAGCTCACAGATCGGGACAGGGGGCATCTATGAGCAGTTCTTC.